The rows below give T cell receptor beta chains drawn from one sample of a study of cytomegalovirus exposure and HLA in healthy donors. Assay: immunoSEQ multiplex PCR; the TCRdb copy retains only in-frame clones and omits some. The table includes more than 150,000 clones, more than 75% detected once. Sequenced material: PBMCs. The receptors stem from a woman aged 25 to 45 in good health and CMV-seropositive. CDR3s include the opening cysteine and the closing phenylalanine or tryptophan. A D gene is named only where the DNA matches it firmly. The size entry is marked missing in some rows and otherwise reads once, few, many or a size class.

>14|TRBD1|-|TRBV6-1|TRBJ2-7
CASRRTGERNEQYF
TGTGCCAGCCGTCGGACAGGGGAAAGAAACGAGCAGTACTTC
>14|-|-|TRBV7-7|TRBJ2-5
CASSLGAGMETQYF
TGTGCCAGCAGTTTAGGGGCAGGGATGGAGACCCAGTACTTC
>13|-|-|TRBV5-5|TRBJ2-5
CASSLGLQATQYF
TGTGCCAGCAGCTTGGGACTGCAAGCGACCCAGTACTTC
>15|-|few|TRBV9|TRBJ2-7
CASSVGGRSSYEQYF
TGTGCCAGCAGCGTCGGGGGTAGGAGCTCCTACGAGCAGTACTTC
>13|-|-|TRBV30|TRBJ1-5
CAWKVTGPWPQHF
TGTGCCTGGAAAGTAACAGGCCCATGGCCCCAGCATTTT
>15|TRBD1|few|TRBV7-9|TRBJ1-4
CASSPTTGGGEKLFF
TGTGCCAGCAGCCCCACGACAGGGGGCGGTGAAAAACTGTTTTTT
>17|-|-|TRBV5-4|TRBJ2-2
CASSPSWQEIKYGELFF
TGTGCCAGCAGCCCCTCCTGGCAGGAAATTAAGTACGGGGAGCTGTTTTTT
>13|-|-|TRBV6-1|TRBJ1-2
CASSAYFLGGYTF
TGTGCCAGCAGCGCCTACTTCTTAGGAGGGTACACCTTC
>16|TRBD1|-|TRBV7-3|TRBJ2-3
CASSLTFDRETDTQYF
TGTGCCAGCAGCTTAACGTTCGACAGGGAGACAGATACGCAGTATTTT
>15|TRBD2|-|TRBV28|TRBJ2-5
CASSPLAGGLETQYF
TGTGCCAGCAGTCCTCTAGCGGGGGGGTTAGAGACCCAGTACTTC
>14|TRBD1|-|TRBV13|TRBJ1-1
CASSLRPTGGEAFF
TGTGCCAGCAGCTTACGGCCGACAGGGGGAGAAGCTTTCTTT
>15|-|few|TRBV6-5|TRBJ1-2
CASSYSGGKSYGYTF
TGTGCCAGCAGTTACTCCGGGGGGAAAAGCTATGGCTACACCTTC
>15|TRBD1|-|TRBV29-1|TRBJ2-2
CSVEKGKGDSGELFF
TGCAGCGTTGAAAAAGGGAAAGGGGACAGCGGGGAGCTGTTTTTT
>15|TRBD1|few|TRBV27|TRBJ2-7
CASSTPGTGSYEQYF
TGTGCCAGCAGCACCCCCGGGACAGGCTCCTACGAGCAGTACTTC
>13|-|-|TRBV7-9|TRBJ2-4
CASTSGAKNIQYF
TGTGCCAGCACCTCAGGGGCCAAAAACATTCAGTACTTC
>14|-|few|TRBV4-3|TRBJ2-4
CASSQDRAKNIQYF
TGCGCCAGCAGCCAAGATCGGGCCAAAAACATTCAGTACTTC
>15|-|-|TRBV9|TRBJ1-6
CASSVNPSGDSPLHF
TGTGCCAGCAGCGTAAACCCTTCCGGGGATTCACCCCTCCACTTT
>14|-|-|TRBV27|TRBJ2-2
CASSLIGGTGELFF
TGTGCCAGCAGTTTAATCGGAGGCACCGGGGAGCTGTTTTTT
>17|TRBD2|-|TRBV5-1|TRBJ2-5
CASSLSLAEGKEETQYF
TGCGCCAGCAGCTTGAGCCTAGCGGAGGGGAAGGAAGAGACCCAGTACTTC
>13|-|-|TRBV5-8|TRBJ2-7
CASSRRSSYEQYF
TGTGCCAGCAGTCGTAGGAGCTCCTACGAGCAGTACTTC
>15|TRBD1|-|TRBV4-2|TRBJ1-4
CASSQPGQGREKLFF
TGTGCCAGCAGCCAACCGGGACAGGGCCGAGAAAAACTGTTTTTT
>16|-|few|TRBV25-1|TRBJ1-1
CASSPLGSGMNTEAFF
TGTGCCAGCAGCCCCCTAGGATCGGGAATGAACACTGAAGCTTTCTTT
>15|TRBD2|-|TRBV18|TRBJ2-2
CASSPPPAGAGELFF
TGTGCCAGCTCACCACCCCCGGCGGGGGCCGGGGAGCTGTTTTTT
>17|TRBD1|-|TRBV28|TRBJ2-5
CASSLYPTTGSRETQYF
TGTGCCAGCAGTTTATATCCTACGACAGGGTCTAGGGAGACCCAGTACTTC
>10|-|-|TRBV20-1|TRBJ2-1
CSANLREQFF
TGCAGTGCTAATCTCCGTGAGCAGTTCTTC
>13|-|once|TRBV5-1|TRBJ1-4
CASSVEHNEKLFF
TGCGCCAGCAGCGTGGAACATAATGAAAAACTGTTTTTT
>11|-|-|TRBV30|TRBJ1-2
CAWSAGWGYTF
TGTGCCTGGAGTGCGGGTTGGGGCTACACCTTC
>11|-|-|TRBV28|TRBJ2-7
CATKRGYEQYF
TGTGCCACCAAAAGGGGGTACGAGCAGTACTTC